This T cell receptor beta chain originates from a study of T cells in Graves' hyperthyroidism and ophthalmopathy. General study points: Separation of ophthalmopathy from stable hyperthyroidism was achieved by a 13 V-J model. Most clonotypes that expanded in the thyroid above 0.001 also showed up in blood.

This CDR3 spans 15 amino acids. The trim removed 4 bases at V and 4 bases at J, leaving 6 bases unmatched. Germline loops: CDR1 WNHNN, CDR2 SYGVQD (reference sequence). Hyperthyroidism of Graves' type that showed no ophthalmopathy progression within 18 months was stable. Lactation, pregnancy, other autoimmune disease or uncontrolled infection led to exclusion of patients. Researchers amplified the TCR beta CDR3 regions from RNA transcripts. HTBI primers were the set used in a first-round RT-PCR of the TCR CDR3. TCRdb reprocessed the multiplex PCR reads with MiXCR, giving one entry per CDR3 protein. The sample records around 580,000 distinct CDR3 sequences, approximately 16% being singletons. At least ten counts were recorded for this clonotype. Its antigen remains unknown.

The sample comprised blood. The chain recombines TRBV10-1 with TRBJ2-1; 8 bases line up with TRBD1. This TCR derives from a woman aged 18-35 years with Graves' hyperthyroidism. The CDR3 nucleotides read TGCGCCAGCAGTGGCCGACAGGGGATATACAATGAGCAGTTCTTC. It translates to CASSGRQGIYNEQFF.